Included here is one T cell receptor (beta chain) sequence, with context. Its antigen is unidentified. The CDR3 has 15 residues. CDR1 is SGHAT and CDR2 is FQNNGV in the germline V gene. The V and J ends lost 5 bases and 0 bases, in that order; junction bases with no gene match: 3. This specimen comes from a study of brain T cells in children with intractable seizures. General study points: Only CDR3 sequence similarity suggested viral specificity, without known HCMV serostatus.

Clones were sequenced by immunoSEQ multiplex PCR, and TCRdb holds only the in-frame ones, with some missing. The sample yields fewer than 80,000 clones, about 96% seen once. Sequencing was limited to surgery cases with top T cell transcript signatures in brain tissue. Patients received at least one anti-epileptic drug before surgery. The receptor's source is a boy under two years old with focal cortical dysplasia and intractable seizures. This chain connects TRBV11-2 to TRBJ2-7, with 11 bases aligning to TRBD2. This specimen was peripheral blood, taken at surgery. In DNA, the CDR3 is TGTGCCAGCAGCCGTGGACTAGCGGGCTCCTACGAGCAGTACTTC. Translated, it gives CASSRGLAGSYEQYF.